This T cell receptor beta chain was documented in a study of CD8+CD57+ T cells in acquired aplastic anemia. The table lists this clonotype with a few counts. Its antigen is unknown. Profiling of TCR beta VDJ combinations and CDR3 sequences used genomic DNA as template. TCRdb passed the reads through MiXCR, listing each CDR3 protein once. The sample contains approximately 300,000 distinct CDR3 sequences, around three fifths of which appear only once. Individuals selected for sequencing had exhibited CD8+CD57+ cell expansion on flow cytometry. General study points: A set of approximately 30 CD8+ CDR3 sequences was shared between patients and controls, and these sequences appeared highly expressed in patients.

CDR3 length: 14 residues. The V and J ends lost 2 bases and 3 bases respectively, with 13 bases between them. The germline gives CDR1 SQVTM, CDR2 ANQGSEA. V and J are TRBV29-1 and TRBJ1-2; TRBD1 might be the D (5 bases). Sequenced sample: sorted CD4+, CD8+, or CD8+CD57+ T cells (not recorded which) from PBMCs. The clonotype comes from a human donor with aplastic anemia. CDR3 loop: CSVESREAYYGYTF. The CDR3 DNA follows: TGCAGCGTTGAAAGCAGGGAGGCGTACTATGGCTACACCTTC.